This T cell receptor (beta chain) was sequenced in a study of T cells after yellow fever vaccination (dated by TCRdb to about 2019). About the study as a whole: The SMART-Seq v4 Ultra Low Input RNA kit was used to prepare libraries from fractions with low cell numbers. Blood was collected at multiple timepoints before and after primary and secondary immunization, and bulk PBMC replicates and cell subsets were isolated. Two healthy male donors, one aged 18 to 30 and one aged 30 to 40 years, were included in the cohort. To follow T-cell clones before and after primary and booster YFV17D yellow fever vaccination, bulk TCR alpha and beta repertoires were sequenced over time. What the work shows at the level of the full study, not this receptor alone: Because the study included only a couple of donors, the extent to which the findings can be generalized is limited. Because abundant contaminating clonotypes from the bulk population could be contained in FACS-sorted repertoires, computational filtering was required. A small fraction of clonotypes appeared in both the CD4 and CD8 compartments, likely as a result of convergent recombination. Most clones expanded after primary vaccination (approximately 96% of CD4 and about 85% of CD8) were re-detected after the booster, suggesting that broad memory maintenance occurred. The secondary T-cell response was found to be weaker but faster than the primary response, with a peak reached on day 5 rather than on day 15.

This clonotype came up a few times. This clone's antigen is unknown. Base quality data are lacking; no much larger clone is found one base away. The germline V gene (reference sequence) specifies SEHNR as CDR1 and FQNEAQ as CDR2. V is pared back by 1 base and J by 4 bases, with 7 bases lying between the germline termini. The CDR3 covers 13 residues, taking in both the cysteine and the phenylalanine. This entry keeps only the CDR3 DNA: 39 bases, framed from base 1. TCR cDNA was synthesized by 5'RACE template switching, through which a universal primer site and unique molecular identifiers were introduced. Priming of cDNA synthesis was performed from both the TCR alpha and TCR beta constant segments. Library amplification used two PCR steps, and the second PCR step added sample barcodes and sequencing adapters. Sequencing of libraries was performed on Illumina HiSeq 2500 (2x100 bp) or NovaSeq (2x150 bp). The study's processing was this. Demultiplexing of reads and collapsing into UMI consensus sequences were performed with MIGEC, and V(D)J alignment was carried out with MiXCR. Vaccine-responding clonotypes were defined with edgeR using replicate PBMC samples, requiring FDR below 0.01 and a log2 fold change above 5 up to day 15. Bulk clonotypes were assigned CD4 or CD8 identity according to which sequenced CD4 or CD8 repertoire held them at higher abundance. In-frame beta chains were kept once TCRdb had trimmed the public reads at Q25 with fastp and called clones with MiXCR. One record per CDR3 amino acid sequence lists the most common genes and DNA. The V and J calls and clone size come from TCRdb's table, not from the authors' own analysis. For this sample the table gives 450,000 to 650,000 distinct CDR3 sequences, of which approximately 12% were detected only once. Of the sample, about an eighth falls within the top ten clones.

The treatment or condition label on this specimen signifies: live attenuated yellow fever vaccine strain. At each blood-draw timepoint, two biological replicates of bulk PBMCs were obtained. A standard Ficoll-Paque protocol was used to isolate PBMCs from peripheral blood. TriZol was used to extract RNA from bulk PBMCs, from CD4 and CD8 fractions, and from dextramer-positive and dextramer-negative fractions. The sequence was collected from a man between 25 and 39 years old who received the YFV17D yellow fever vaccine. The sequence joins TRBV7-9 to TRBJ1-1, with no reliable assignment of the D segment. This material consisted of PBMCs, taken on the day of the yellow fever booster vaccination. The CDR3 reads CASSLGSATEAFF. The DNA reads as follows: TGTGCCAGCAGCTTAGGGTCTGCCACTGAAGCTTTCTTT.